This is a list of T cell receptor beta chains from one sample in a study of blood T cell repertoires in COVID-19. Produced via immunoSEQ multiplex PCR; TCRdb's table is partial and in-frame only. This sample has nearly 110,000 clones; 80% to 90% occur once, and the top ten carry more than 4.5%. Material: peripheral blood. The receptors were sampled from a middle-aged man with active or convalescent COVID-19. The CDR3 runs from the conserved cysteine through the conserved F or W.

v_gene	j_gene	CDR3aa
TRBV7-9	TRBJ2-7	CASSSPGTEYF
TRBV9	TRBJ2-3	CASSPGDLGTDTQYF
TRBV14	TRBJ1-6	CASSQIDSLNSPLHF
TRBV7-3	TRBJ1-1	CASSWATGLGTEAFF
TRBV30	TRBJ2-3	CAWSKHPTSGGVLGQYF
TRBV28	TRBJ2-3	CASSSPPGGSTDTQYF
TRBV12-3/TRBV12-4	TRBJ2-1	CASSTSGPEQFF
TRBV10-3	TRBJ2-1	CAITRQGAYNEQFF
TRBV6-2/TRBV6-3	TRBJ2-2	CASSYWQGINTGELFF
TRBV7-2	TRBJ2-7	CASSLNAAGQGFYEQYF
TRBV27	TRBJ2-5	CASSLSAGGETQYF
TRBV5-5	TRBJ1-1	CASSLGIGRGANTEAFF
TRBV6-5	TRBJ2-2	CASSQGQPDTGELFF
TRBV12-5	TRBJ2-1	CASGLAGDSSYNEQFF
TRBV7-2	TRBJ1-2	CASSLEWGGGYTF
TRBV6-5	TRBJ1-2	CASSYGQYKGYTF
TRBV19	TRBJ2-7	CASSSSSYEQYF
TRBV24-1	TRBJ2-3	CATSDTSGSQSNTDTQYF
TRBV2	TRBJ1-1	CASNLWASAGRGEAFF
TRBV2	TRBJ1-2	CASSLVSRAGAYTF
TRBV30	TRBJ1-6	CARDGQGASPLHF
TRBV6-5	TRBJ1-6	CASSFSGVDNSPLHF
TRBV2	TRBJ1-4	CASMRATEKLFF
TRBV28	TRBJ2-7	CASSPWTSYEQYF
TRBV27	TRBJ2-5	CASNTGVQETQYF
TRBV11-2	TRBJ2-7	CASSLDLVVGGNEQYF
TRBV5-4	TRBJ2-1	CASSSGLAGNNEQFF
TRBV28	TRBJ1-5	CASSKGVGREPQHF
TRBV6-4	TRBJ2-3	CASSRALLRDRGTDTQYF
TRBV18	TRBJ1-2	CASSPNSNYGYTF
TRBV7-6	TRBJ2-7	CASSFAKSYEQYF
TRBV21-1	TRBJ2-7	CASSNGEEYEQYF
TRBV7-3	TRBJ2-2	CASGTGLTGELFF
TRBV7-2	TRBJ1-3	CASSSRDILPIYF
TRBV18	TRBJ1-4	CASSPRQGRDEKLFF
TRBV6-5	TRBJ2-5	CASSLRFQETQYF
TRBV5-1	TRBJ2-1	CASSRLANNEQFF
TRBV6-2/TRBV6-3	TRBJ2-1	CASSPGLALGGITYNEQFF
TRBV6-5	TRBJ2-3	CASTRTDTSTDTQYF
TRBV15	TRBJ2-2	CATRGQGIPGEIAGELFF
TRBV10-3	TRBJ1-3	CAITPTGPYSGNTIYF
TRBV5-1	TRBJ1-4	CASSFSGPNEKLFF
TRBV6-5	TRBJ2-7	CASSRSVGHEQYF
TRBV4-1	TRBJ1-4	CASTVRTGDEKLFF
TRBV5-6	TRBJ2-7	CASSMGQVSSYEQYF
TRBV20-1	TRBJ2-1	CSAVLLEQFF
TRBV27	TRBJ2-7	CASRPLFGTGGDGNGYEQYF